The clone carrying this T cell receptor (beta chain) showed up just once. This entry comes from a study of blood T cell dynamics during melanoma immunotherapy. The table came from immunoSEQ multiplex PCR; TCRdb's copy has only in-frame clones and leaves some out. The sample lists about 22,000 clones; roughly 86% were seen once. Time point in this sample: pre-treatment baseline. CDR3 length equals 14 residues. The V end was cut by 4 bases, the J end by 1 base, with 14 bases between. Germline assignment: CDR1 GTSNPN and CDR2 SVGIG (reference sequence). The gene calls are TRBV30 and TRBJ2-7; tentatively, D is TRBD1 or TRBD2 (6 bases each). The sample here was blood, taken from a patient treated with checkpoint blockade. The TCR originated in a human donor with melanoma. CDR3: CAWNPGDLSYEQYF. The CDR3 nucleotides are TGTGCCTGGAATCCAGGGGACTTATCCTACGAGCAGTACTTC.